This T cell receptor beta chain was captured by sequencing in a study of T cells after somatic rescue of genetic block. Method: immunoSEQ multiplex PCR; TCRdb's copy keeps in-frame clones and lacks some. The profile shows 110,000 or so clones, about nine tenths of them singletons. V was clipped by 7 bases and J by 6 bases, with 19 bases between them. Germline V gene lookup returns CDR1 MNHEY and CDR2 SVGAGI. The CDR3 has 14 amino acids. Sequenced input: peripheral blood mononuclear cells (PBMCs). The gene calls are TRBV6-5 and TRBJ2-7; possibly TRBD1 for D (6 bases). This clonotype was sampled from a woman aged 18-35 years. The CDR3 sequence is CASIPSPGASEQYF. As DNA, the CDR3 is TGTGCCAGCATTCCCAGTCCAGGGGCATCCGAGCAGTACTTC.